Below are 24 T cell receptor beta chains sequenced from a single sample in a study of T cells after yellow fever vaccination. MiXCR, applied by TCRdb to the 5' RACE reads, yields one record per CDR3 protein. The sample yields more than 450,000 distinct CDR3 sequences, 21% seen once. Sample: PBMCs, taken 20 to 25 days after the first yellow fever vaccination. The receptors were sampled from a man between 18 and 35 years old who received the YFV17D yellow fever vaccine.

This clonotype has more than one count but fewer than ten. This chain connects TRBV5-1 to TRBJ2-3, with a tentative D call TRBD2 (7 bases). The CDR3 sequence is 15 residues long. Trimming stripped 5 bases from V and 2 bases from J, with 15 bases between. Germline V lookup: CDR1 SGHRS, CDR2 YFSETQ. Here the CDR3 reads CASSRRGAPTDTQYF. CDR3 bases: TGCGCCAGCAGTCGTCGGGGGGCTCCCACAGATACGCAGTATTTT.

In its sample, this clonotype was seen a few times. The rearrangement joins TRBV20-1 to TRBJ2-7, with a weak D call TRBD2 (6 bases). Trimming shortened V by 0 bases and J by 7 bases, and 22 bases separated the two germline ends. The germline V gene has CDR1 DFQATT and CDR2 SNEGSKA (reference sequence). This CDR3 is 16 amino acids long. The CDR3 loop reads CSARDGQAGPLGEQYF. The CDR3 DNA follows: TGCAGTGCTAGAGATGGCCAAGCGGGTCCGCTGGGGGAGCAGTACTTC.

In its sample, this clonotype was seen a few times. The gene calls are TRBV28 and TRBJ2-3; 7 bases line up with TRBD1. Trimming took 5 bases from V and 3 from J; bases not matched to a gene: 8. This CDR3 is built from 15 residues. The germline CDR1 and CDR2 sequences are MDHEN and SYDVKM. DNA of the CDR3: TGTGCCAGCAGTCGACAGGGTGGGGTAACAGATACGCAGTATTTT. It translates to CASSRQGGVTDTQYF.

This clonotype has only a few counts. This chain connects TRBV6-1 to TRBJ2-5, with 7 bases fitting TRBD1. J gave up 5 bases and V 5 bases, and 8 bases lay outside the gene matches. The V gene's germline CDR1 is MNHNS and CDR2 SASEGT. This CDR3 has 14 amino acids. The DNA for the CDR3 is TGTGCCAGCAGTCCGACAGGGTTCAAGGAGACCCAGTACTTC. This sequence encodes CASSPTGFKETQYF.

The chain uses TRBV7-9 and TRBJ1-2, with D tentatively TRBD1 (5 bases). Germline lookup yields CDR1 SEHNR and CDR2 FQNEAQ (reference sequence). The CDR3 runs to 15 residues. V lost 5 bases and J 3 bases, leaving 16 bases between the germline ends. The CDR3 spells CASSPGLGMDYGYTF. CDR3 nucleotides: TGTGCCAGCAGCCCGGGGCTGGGAATGGACTATGGCTACACCTTC.

The table lists this clonotype with many counts. The genes are TRBV5-1 and TRBJ1-5, with D tentatively TRBD1 (6 bases). CDR1 is SGHRS, CDR2 YFSETQ, per germline. This CDR3 has 15 amino acids. V lost 0 bases and J 3 bases, leaving 10 bases between the germline ends. The CDR3 loop is CASSLAGQPNQPQHF. The DNA for the CDR3 is TGCGCCAGCAGCTTGGCCGGACAGCCCAATCAGCCCCAGCATTTT.

This clonotype has just a few counts. V is TRBV6-2 or TRBV6-3 and J is TRBJ2-7; D may be TRBD2 (6 bases). Deletions cut 6 bases from V and 4 bases from J, with 25 bases between. The CDR3 is made up of 17 amino acids. CDR1 is MNHEY, CDR2 SVGEGT, per germline. The CDR3 coding sequence is TGTGCCAGCAGCATCCCGGACTACCGCCCAAGGTTTTACGAGCAGTACTTC. Its protein is CASSIPDYRPRFYEQYF.

This clonotype was observed a handful of times. This sequence joins TRBV27 and TRBJ2-1; 9 bases are shared with TRBD2. Per germline, CDR1 MNHEY and CDR2 SMNVEV (reference sequence). V gave up 7 bases and J gave up 4 bases; unmatched junction bases: 11. The CDR3 runs to 16 residues. This chain's CDR3 is CASTPPGTSLYNEQFF. CDR3 nucleotide sequence: TGTGCCAGCACACCCCCCGGGACTAGCCTTTACAATGAGCAGTTCTTC.

The chain carries TRBV18 and TRBJ2-1; TRBD2 agrees at 16 bases. CDR1 KGHSH and CDR2 LQKENI come from the germline V gene. The length of the CDR3 is 15 residues. The V and J ends lost 3 bases and 10 bases, in that order; junction bases with no gene match: 3. CDR3 amino acids: CASSPGTSGGAEQFF. In DNA, the CDR3 is TGTGCCAGCTCACCGGGGACTAGCGGGGGGGCAGAGCAGTTCTTC.

This chain uses TRBV7-3 with TRBJ2-1, with TRBD1 as a possible D gene (6 bases). CDR3 length: 13 amino acids. Deletions cut 2 bases from V and 10 bases from J, with 12 bases between. Per the germline V gene, CDR1 is SGHTA and CDR2 is FQGTGA. CDR3 nucleotides: TGTGCCAGCAGCTTAGGCCCGACAGGAGAGCAGTTCTTC. Protein: CASSLGPTGEQFF.

The sample holds many counts of this clonotype. The J gene is TRBJ1-1, the V gene TRBV6-5; D call uncertain. Germline assignment: CDR1 MNHEY and CDR2 SVGAGI. The V gene lost 2 bases and the J gene lost 3 bases, with 10 bases spanning the gap. The CDR3 has 14 residues. The CDR3 region has the DNA TGTGCCAGCAGTTACGGAGACGGATACACTGAAGCTTTCTTT. Residues: CASSYGDGYTEAFF.

CDR3 in amino acids: CASSKRRRSSYEQYV. The CDR3, as DNA: TGTGCCAGCAGCAAGCGACGGCGAAGCTCCTACGAGCAGTACGTC. The chain combines TRBV21-1 with TRBJ2-7. TRBV21-1 is recorded as a pseudogene. The CDR3 sequence is 15 residues long.

The chain recombines TRBV6-1 with TRBJ1-3; TRBD1 might be the D (5 bases). V lost 2 bases to trimming and J lost 0 bases, with 8 bases between them. Germline V CDR1 and CDR2: MNHNS, SASEGT. The CDR3 spans 15 residues. The CDR3 sequence is CASSETGDSGNTIYF. CDR3 sequence (DNA): TGTGCCAGCAGTGAAACGGGGGACTCTGGAAACACCATATATTTT.

V gene TRBV11-1 combines with J gene TRBJ2-7; a weak D match, TRBD1 (6 bases). The CDR3 is 20 amino acids. Per the germline V gene, CDR1 is SGHAT and CDR2 is FQDESV (reference sequence). Trimming took 5 bases from V and 2 from J, leaving 31 bases between them. CDR3 coding DNA: TGTGCCAGCAGCCCCCCTATGAACAGGGCAAATACAAAAAGTCCCTACGAGCAGTACTTC. Translated, it gives CASSPPMNRANTKSPYEQYF. Supplemented by reference TRBV11-1 and TRBJ2-7, the full variable domain reads EAEVAQSPRYKITEKSQAVAFWCDPISGHATLYWYRQILGQGPELLVQFQDESVVDDSQLPKDRFSAERLKGVDSTLKIQPAELGDSAMYLCASSPPMNRANTKSPYEQYFGPGTRLTVT.

The CDR3 bases are TGTGCCAGCAGCTCTAATAGGGTTCGGACCGGGGAGCTGTTTTTT. This encodes CASSSNRVRTGELFF. The chain couples TRBV7-9 to TRBJ2-2; D is unclear. Germline V gene data show CDR1 as SEHNR and CDR2 as FQNEAQ (reference sequence). V lost 4 bases, J lost 5 bases, and 14 bases lay in between. The CDR3 extends over 15 amino acids.

The gene calls are TRBV4-1 and TRBJ1-4; weak D call: TRBD1 (5 bases). From germline, CDR1 is MGHRA and CDR2 YSYEKL. Trimming stripped 0 bases from V and 8 bases from J, with 19 bases between. The CDR3 sequence is 17 residues long. For the CDR3, the DNA is TGCGCCAGCAGCCAAGATCGGATGACAGAAATTCGAGAAAAACTGTTTTTT. Translating it yields CASSQDRMTEIREKLFF.

The J gene is TRBJ2-3, the V gene TRBV9, with 7 bases lining up with TRBD2. The ends lost 3 bases at V and 1 base at J; junction bases unmatched: 8. In germline, CDR1 is SGDLS, CDR2 YYNGEE. This CDR3 comprises 16 residues. CDR3 in DNA: TGTGCCAGCAGCGGGTACGGGGGGTTGGGCACAGATACGCAGTATTTT. Amino acid sequence: CASSGYGGLGTDTQYF.

V is TRBV15 and J is TRBJ2-7; D ambiguous. Trimming removed 0 bases from V and 0 bases from J, with 6 bases in between. Per the germline V gene, CDR1 is LNHNV and CDR2 is YYDKDF (reference sequence). The CDR3 runs 14 residues. The chain's CDR3 is CATSRDKGSYEQYV. The CDR3 nucleotides are TGTGCCACCAGCAGAGATAAGGGCTCCTACGAGCAGTACGTC.

This chain uses TRBV4-3 with TRBJ1-1, with TRBD1 matching over 9 bases. Germline V gives CDR1 LGHNA, CDR2 YSLEER. With 3 bases clipped from V and 1 base from J, the junction kept 12 bases outside the gene matches. This CDR3 has 18 residues. As DNA, the CDR3 is TGCGCCAGCAGCCAGGCCTCCTTTCCGGGACAGGGGAACACTGAAGCTTTCTTT. This codes for CASSQASFPGQGNTEAFF.

The V and J genes are TRBV20-1 and TRBJ2-1, with D uncertain. Trimming took off 1 base at V and 4 bases at J, with 5 bases between the two ends. This CDR3 comprises 12 residues. Germline loops: CDR1 DFQATT, CDR2 SNEGSKA (reference sequence). CDR3 region: CSARVTYNEQFF. CDR3 sequence (DNA): TGCAGTGCTAGAGTTACATACAATGAGCAGTTCTTC.

This sequence joins TRBV30 and TRBJ2-1, with no clear D. The CDR3 totals 12 residues. V lost 4 bases, J lost 3 bases, and 7 bases lay in between. Looked up from germline, CDR1 is GTSNPN and CDR2 is SVGIG (reference sequence). The CDR3 sequence: CAWMDDYNEQFF. The CDR3 DNA sequence: TGTGCCTGGATGGATGACTACAATGAGCAGTTCTTC.

This clonotype was counted a few times. This rearrangement joins TRBV5-1 to TRBJ1-1; D gene uncertain. This CDR3 is built from 15 residues. V was clipped by 4 bases and J by 2 bases, with 15 bases between them. Germline V gives CDR1 SGHRS, CDR2 YFSETQ. Here the CDR3 reads CASSLRASVNTEAFF. For the CDR3, the DNA is TGCGCCAGCAGCCTGCGGGCCTCGGTAAACACTGAAGCTTTCTTT.

The chain couples TRBV27 to TRBJ2-1, with 7 nucleotides matching TRBD1. The CDR3 has 13 residues. CDR1 MNHEY and CDR2 SMNVEV come from the germline V gene (reference sequence). V dropped 3 bases and J dropped 8; count of bases not matched to a gene: 4. The CDR3 DNA follows: TGTGCCAGCAGTTTGGACAGGTTTGATGAGCAGTTCTTC. Amino acids: CASSLDRFDEQFF.

The rearrangement links TRBV6-2 or TRBV6-3 to TRBJ2-7; the match to TRBD1 covers 7 bases. After removal of 5 bases from V and 3 bases from J, the junction contained 7 bases not matched to a gene. CDR3 size: 14 residues. Germline V gives CDR1 MNHEY, CDR2 SVGEGT. CDR3 loop: CASSGQQGHYEQYV. DNA of the CDR3: TGTGCCAGCAGTGGGCAACAGGGGCACTACGAGCAGTACGTC.